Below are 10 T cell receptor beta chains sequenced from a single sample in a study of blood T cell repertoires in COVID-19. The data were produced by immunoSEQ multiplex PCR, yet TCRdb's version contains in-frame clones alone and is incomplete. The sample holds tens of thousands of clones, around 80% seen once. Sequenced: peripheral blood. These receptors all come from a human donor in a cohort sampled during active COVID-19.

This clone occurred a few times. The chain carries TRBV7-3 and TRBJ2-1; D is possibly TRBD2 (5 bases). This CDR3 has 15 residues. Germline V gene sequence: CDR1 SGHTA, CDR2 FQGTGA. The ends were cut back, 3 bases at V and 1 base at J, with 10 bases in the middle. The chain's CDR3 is CASSFWRASYNEQFF. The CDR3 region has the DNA TGTGCCAGCAGCTTCTGGCGGGCGTCCTACAATGAGCAGTTCTTC.

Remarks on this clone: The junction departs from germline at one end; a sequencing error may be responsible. Here the CDR3 DNA reads TGTGCCAGCAGCCGAAGGACTAGCGGGAACCCCGGGGAGCTGTTTTTT. The encoded protein is CASSRRTSGNPGELFF. V gene TRBV3-1 (or the pseudogene TRBV3-2) combines with J gene TRBJ2-2; the match to TRBD2 covers 12 bases. Per the germline V gene, CDR1 is LGHDT and CDR2 is YNNKEL (reference sequence). This CDR3 has 16 residues.

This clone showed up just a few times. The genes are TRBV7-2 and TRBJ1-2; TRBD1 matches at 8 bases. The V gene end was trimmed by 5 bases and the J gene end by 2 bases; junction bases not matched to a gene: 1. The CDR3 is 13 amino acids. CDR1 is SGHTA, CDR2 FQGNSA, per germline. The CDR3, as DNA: TGTGCCAGCAGCCGGACAGGGAACTATGGCTACACCTTC. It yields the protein CASSRTGNYGYTF.

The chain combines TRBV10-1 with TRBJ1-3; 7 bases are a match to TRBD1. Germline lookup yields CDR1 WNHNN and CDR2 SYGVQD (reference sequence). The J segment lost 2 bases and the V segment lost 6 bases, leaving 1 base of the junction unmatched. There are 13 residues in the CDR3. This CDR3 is CASSGTAGNTIYF. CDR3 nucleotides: TGCGCCAGCAGCGGGACAGCTGGAAACACCATATATTTT.

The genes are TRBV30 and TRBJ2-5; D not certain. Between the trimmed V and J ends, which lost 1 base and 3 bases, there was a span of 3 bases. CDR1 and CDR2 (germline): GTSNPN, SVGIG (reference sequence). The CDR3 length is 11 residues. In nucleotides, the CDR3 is TGTGCCTGGAGTGCCAAAGAGACCCAGTACTTC. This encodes CAWSAKETQYF.

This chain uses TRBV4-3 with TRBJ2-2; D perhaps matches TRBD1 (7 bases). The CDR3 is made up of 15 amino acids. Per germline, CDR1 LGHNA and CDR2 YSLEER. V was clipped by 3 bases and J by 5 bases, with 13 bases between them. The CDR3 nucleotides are TGCGCCAGCAGCCACTCGACAGGGAGGACCGGGGAGCTGTTTTTT. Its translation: CASSHSTGRTGELFF.

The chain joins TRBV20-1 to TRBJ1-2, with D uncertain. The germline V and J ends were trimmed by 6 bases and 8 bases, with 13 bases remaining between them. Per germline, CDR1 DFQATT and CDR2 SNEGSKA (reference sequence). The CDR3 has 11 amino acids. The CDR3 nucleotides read TGCAGTGCCCGACCCGGGGTGGGCTACACCTTC. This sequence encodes CSARPGVGYTF.

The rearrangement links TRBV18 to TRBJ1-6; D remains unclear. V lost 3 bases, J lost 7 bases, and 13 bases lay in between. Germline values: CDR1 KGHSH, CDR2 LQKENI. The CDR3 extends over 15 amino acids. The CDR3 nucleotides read TGTGCCAGCTCACCGACTGGATCAGCCAATTCACCCCTCCACTTT. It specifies CASSPTGSANSPLHF.

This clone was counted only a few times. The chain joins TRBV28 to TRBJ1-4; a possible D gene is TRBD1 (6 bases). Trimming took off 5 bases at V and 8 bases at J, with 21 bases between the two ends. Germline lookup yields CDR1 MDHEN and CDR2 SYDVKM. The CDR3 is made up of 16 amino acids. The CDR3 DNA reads TGTGCCAGCAGTCCTGGGGGACAACGAAGGAAGGAAAAACTGTTTTTT. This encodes CASSPGGQRRKEKLFF.

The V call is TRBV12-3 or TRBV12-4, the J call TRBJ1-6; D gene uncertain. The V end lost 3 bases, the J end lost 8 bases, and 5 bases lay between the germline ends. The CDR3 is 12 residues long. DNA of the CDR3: TGTGCCAGCAGTTTCGCAGATTCACCCCTCCACTTT. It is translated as CASSFADSPLHF.